Below, 18 T cell receptor beta chains from the same sample are listed, as sequenced in a study of T cells after yellow fever vaccination. TCRdb re-called the 5' RACE reads through MiXCR, storing one row per CDR3 protein. Among roughly 520,000 distinct CDR3 sequences listed, roughly a fifth were seen once. This specimen consisted of PBMCs, obtained 21 days after the first yellow fever vaccination. The receptors come from a man between 18 and 29 years old who received the YFV17D yellow fever vaccine.

V is TRBV7-2 and J is TRBJ2-7; D is uncertain. Germline V gene lookup returns CDR1 SGHTA and CDR2 FQGNSA. This CDR3 has 14 residues. The germline V and J ends were trimmed by 1 base and 3 bases, with 10 bases remaining between them. The CDR3 nucleotides read TGTGCCAGCAGCTTAGGTACCGACCGCTACGAGCAGTACGTC. This translates into CASSLGTDRYEQYV.

The chain recombines TRBV11-2 with TRBJ1-3; D may be TRBD1 (5 bases). V was trimmed by 8 bases and J by 3 bases, leaving 17 bases between them. Germline V gene lookup returns CDR1 SGHAT and CDR2 FQNNGV. This CDR3 is 15 amino acids long. CDR3 region: CASALQRRDGNTIYF. The CDR3 nucleotides read TGTGCCAGCGCCCTACAACGCAGGGATGGAAACACCATATATTTT. Supplemented by reference TRBV11-2 and TRBJ1-3, the full variable domain reads EAGVAQSPRYKIIEKRQSVAFWCNPISGHATLYWYQQILGQGPKLLIQFQNNGVVDDSQLPKDRFSAERLKGVDSTLKIQPAKLEDSAVYLCASALQRRDGNTIYFGEGSWLTVV.

The V and J genes are TRBV20-1 and TRBJ2-7; D may be TRBD2 (6 bases). The CDR3 spans 11 residues. CDR1 is DFQATT, CDR2 SNEGSKA, per germline (reference sequence). Trimming took 4 bases from V and 10 from J, leaving 14 bases between them. The CDR3 here is CSAKGFAGQYV. CDR3 nucleotides: TGCAGTGCTAAAGGATTTGCGGGACAGTACGTC.

The rearrangement uses TRBV25-1 and TRBJ2-1, with 12 bases aligning to TRBD2. Germline CDR1 and CDR2: MGHDK and SYGVNS. This CDR3 is 16 amino acids long. V lost 1 base, J lost 4 bases, and 2 bases stayed unmatched. The CDR3 loop is CASSESGTSGYNEQFF. The CDR3 coding sequence is TGTGCCAGCAGTGAATCGGGGACTAGCGGGTACAATGAGCAGTTCTTC.

This clonotype was seen only a few times. The J gene is TRBJ1-6, the V gene TRBV27; D perhaps matches TRBD1 (5 bases). Trimming removed 5 bases from V and 7 bases from J, with 15 bases in between. CDR1 and CDR2 from the germline V gene are MNHEY and SMNVEV (reference sequence). CDR3 size: 15 residues. The CDR3 nucleotides are TGTGCCAGCAGTGCAGACAGTCAGAGGAATTCACCCCTCCACTTT. Amino acid sequence: CASSADSQRNSPLHF.

In its sample, this clonotype was seen a few times. The chain recombines TRBV12-5 with TRBJ2-2; 12 bases line up with TRBD2. The V gene's germline CDR1 is LGHNT and CDR2 FRNRAP. Trimming cost V 5 bases and J 7 bases; bases outside gene matches: 8. The length of the CDR3 is 16 residues. The CDR3 sequence: CASGHGLAGKGGELFF. The CDR3 DNA follows: TGTGCTAGTGGTCACGGACTAGCGGGGAAGGGCGGGGAGCTGTTTTTT.

This clonotype was observed a few times. J is TRBJ2-7 and V is TRBV20-1, with D uncertain. Deletions cut 0 bases from V and 0 bases from J, with 9 bases between. Germline lookup yields CDR1 DFQATT and CDR2 SNEGSKA (reference sequence). The CDR3 runs 14 residues. DNA of the CDR3: TGCAGTGCTAGAGATGGGTCCAGCTCCTACGAGCAGTACTTC. Protein product: CSARDGSSSYEQYF.

The V gene is TRBV4-3, the J gene TRBJ1-1, with unresolved D. The germline V gene encodes CDR1 LGHNA and CDR2 YSLEER. The CDR3 totals 16 residues. V dropped 3 bases and J dropped 2 bases, with 16 bases sitting between them. The CDR3 region has the DNA TGCGCCAGCAGCCACCGACCCGTTAGGGTCAACACTGAAGCTTTCTTT. Translating it yields CASSHRPVRVNTEAFF.

The J gene is TRBJ1-5, the V gene TRBV6-1; D not resolved. This CDR3 is built from 15 residues. Germline CDR1 and CDR2: MNHNS and SASEGT. V lost 6 bases and J 2 bases, leaving 14 bases between the germline ends. CDR3 amino acids: CASRPNKAGNQPQHF. In DNA, the CDR3 is TGTGCCAGCAGACCGAACAAGGCCGGCAATCAGCCCCAGCATTTT.

This chain's CDR3 is CASSLGVAGPRQETQYF. CDR3 DNA: TGTGCCAGCAGCTTGGGCGTAGCGGGGCCCCGACAAGAGACCCAGTACTTC. The J gene is TRBJ2-5, the V gene TRBV11-1; 8 bases agree with TRBD2. This CDR3 spans 17 amino acids. V trimming: 3 bases; J trimming: 2 bases; junction bases outside the gene matches: 11. Germline values: CDR1 SGHAT, CDR2 FQDESV (reference sequence). Complete variable domain (other parts from reference TRBV11-1 and TRBJ2-5): EAEVAQSPRYKITEKSQAVAFWCDPISGHATLYWYRQILGQGPELLVQFQDESVVDDSQLPKDRFSAERLKGVDSTLKIQPAELGDSAMYLCASSLGVAGPRQETQYFGPGTRLLVL.

The V call is TRBV21-1, the J call TRBJ2-2; TRBD1 reflects the table's D call only, with no check against the DNA. TRBV21-1 is termed a pseudogene. This CDR3 region has 16 residues. This chain's CDR3 is CASSANRDKNTGELFF. The CDR3 bases are TGTGCCAGCAGCGCCAACCGGGACAAGAACACCGGGGAGCTGTTTTTT.

The V call is TRBV12-3 or TRBV12-4, the J call TRBJ1-1; no clear D gene. V was cut by 4 bases and J by 1 base, with 13 bases left in between. The CDR3 consists of 15 residues. The CDR3: CASSSLWTPNTEAFF. The CDR3 DNA sequence: TGTGCCAGCAGTTCCCTGTGGACCCCGAACACTGAAGCTTTCTTT.

This clonotype was detected a few times. The chain employs TRBV7-2 and TRBJ2-7; 8 bases line up with TRBD2. V lost 1 base, J lost 0 bases, and 2 bases stayed unmatched. The CDR3 runs to 15 residues. The germline V gene encodes CDR1 SGHTA and CDR2 FQGNSA. The DNA for the CDR3 is TGTGCCAGCAGCTTAGAAAGCGGGGGCTCCTACGAGCAGTACTTC. It specifies CASSLESGGSYEQYF.

The chain uses TRBV4-3 and TRBJ2-1; a possible D gene is TRBD2 (5 bases). This CDR3 region has 13 residues. V lost 4 bases and J lost 10, with 14 bases in between. CDR1 LGHNA and CDR2 YSLEER come from the germline V gene. In DNA, the CDR3 is TGCGCCAGCAGCCCCCGGGCTAGCCGGGAGCAGTTCTTC. Its translation is CASSPRASREQFF.

The chain joins TRBV7-9 to TRBJ2-7; no clear D. This CDR3 is 12 amino acids long. Per germline, CDR1 SEHNR and CDR2 FQNEAQ (reference sequence). Trimming cost V 3 bases and J 5 bases, with 8 bases left between them. The CDR3 nucleotides are TGTGCCAGCAGCTTCGTTTCAAACGAGCAGTACTTC. Residues: CASSFVSNEQYF.

CDR3 in DNA: TGTGCCAGCAGCGTAGGTAGGGGGGGCAATGAGCAGTTCTTC. Protein product: CASSVGRGGNEQFF. This sequence joins TRBV9 and TRBJ2-1; a weak D match, TRBD2 (7 bases). CDR1 SGDLS and CDR2 YYNGEE come from the germline V gene. Trimming removed 0 bases from V and 6 bases from J, with 10 bases in between. The CDR3 has 14 residues.

The chain is built from TRBV6-5 and TRBJ2-3; no clear D. CDR3 length: 15 amino acids. Trimming cost V 3 bases and J 2 bases, with 12 bases left between them. Germline V gives CDR1 MNHEY, CDR2 SVGAGI. The CDR3 sequence: CASSYGVSYTDTQYF. The CDR3 DNA reads TGTGCCAGCAGTTATGGCGTTTCTTACACAGATACGCAGTATTTT.

This clonotype showed up just once. The chain couples TRBV24-1 to TRBJ2-5; TRBD2 matches 13 bases. Germline-derived CDR1 and CDR2 are KGHDR and SFDVKD. CDR3 length: 19 amino acids. J gave up 5 bases and V 2 bases, and 13 bases lay outside the gene matches. CDR3 DNA: TGTGCCACCAGTGATTGGAGGACTAGCGGGGGAGCCACCCGGGAGACCCAGTACTTC. This gives the protein CATSDWRTSGGATRETQYF.